Listed here are 10 T cell receptor beta chains from one sample, sequenced in a study of blood T cell repertoires in COVID-19. Profiling relied on immunoSEQ multiplex PCR, and the TCRdb table lists in-frame clones only, not all of them. The sample includes 20,000 or so clones, more than 85% seen only once; the top ten take 6% to 8%. The material sequenced was peripheral blood. All receptors derive from a woman aged 55 to 70 with active COVID-19.

The chain carries TRBV4-2 and TRBJ2-7; 11 nucleotides agree with TRBD2. The CDR3 has 16 residues. Germline V gene sequence: CDR1 LGHNA, CDR2 YNFKEQ. Losses at the gene ends were 1 base for V and 6 bases for J; bases not matched to a gene: 8. CDR3 coding DNA: TGTGCCAGCAGCCAAGGACTAGCGGGGCATGAGAGCGAGCAGTACTTC. Protein product: CASSQGLAGHESEQYF.

This clone qualifies as large. The V and J genes are TRBV16 and TRBJ2-5; the D is unclear. Trimming removed 0 bases at V and 3 bases at J, with 8 bases between. This CDR3 contains 14 residues. Germline CDR1 and CDR2: KGHSY and FQNENV. The DNA of the CDR3 is TGTGCCAGCAGCCAATCTTTCTCTGAAGAGACCCAGTACTTC. Translation gives CASSQSFSEETQYF.

The chain couples TRBV7-2 to TRBJ1-6, with D perhaps TRBD1 (5 bases). Germline V CDR1 and CDR2: SGHTA, FQGNSA. The CDR3 totals 15 residues. Trimming pared 7 bases from V and 6 bases from J, leaving 16 bases between. CDR3 sequence: CASTLGVGFNSPLHF. The DNA of the CDR3 is TGTGCCAGCACCCTAGGGGTGGGCTTTAATTCACCCCTCCACTTT. The full variable domain, its missing parts supplied by reference TRBV7-2 and TRBJ1-6, is GAGVSQSPSNKVTEKGKDVELRCDPISGHTALYWYRQSLGQGLEFLIYFQGNSAPDKSGLPSDRFSAERTGGSVSTLTIQRTQQEDSAVYLCASTLGVGFNSPLHFGNGTRLTVT.

This sequence joins TRBV3-1 (or the pseudogene TRBV3-2) and TRBJ2-3; TRBD2 matches at 11 bases. The CDR3 is 16 amino acids. With 1 base clipped from V and 11 bases from J, the junction kept 11 bases outside the gene matches. The V gene's germline CDR1 is LGHDT and CDR2 YNNKEL (reference sequence). Written as DNA, the CDR3 is TGTGCCAGCAGCCAAGGGCTCGCACTAGCGGGGGTGGGGCAGTATTTT. It encodes CASSQGLALAGVGQYF.

This clone came up once. The chain recombines TRBV5-1 with TRBJ2-5; maybe TRBD1 (5 bases). Germline-derived CDR1 and CDR2 are SGHRS and YFSETQ. This CDR3 has 14 amino acids. The V end lost 0 bases, the J end lost 5 bases, and 11 bases lay between the germline ends. CDR3 nucleotide sequence: TGCGCCAGCAGCTTGGAAGGGGCAGGGGAGACCCAGTACTTC. Translated, it gives CASSLEGAGETQYF.

The CDR3 is CASSLVPGGPTRGSNTEAFF. Written as DNA, the CDR3 is TGTGCCAGCAGCCTGGTCCCCGGGGGGCCGACACGGGGGTCAAACACTGAAGCTTTCTTT. The genes are TRBV5-5 and TRBJ1-1; a weak D match, TRBD1 (6 bases). The germline V and J ends were trimmed by 4 bases and 2 bases, with 30 bases remaining between them. CDR3 length: 20 amino acids. The germline CDR1 and CDR2 sequences are SGHKS and YYEKEE (reference sequence).

The gene calls are TRBV14 and TRBJ1-6; possibly TRBD1 for D (6 bases). Germline-derived CDR1 and CDR2 are SGHDN and FVKESK. The CDR3 is 14 residues long. Trimming shortened V by 2 bases and J by 9 bases, and 11 bases separated the two germline ends. Here the CDR3 DNA reads TGTGCCAGCAGCCAATGGCAGGGGAGTTCACCCCTCCACTTT. Protein product: CASSQWQGSSPLHF.

The CDR3 DNA is TGTGCCAGCAGCTTGGCTCCTAGCGGGGGCCAAGAGACCCAGTACTTC. Translating gives CASSLAPSGGQETQYF. The chain carries TRBV5-4 and TRBJ2-5; TRBD2 matches at 10 bases. V shed 0 bases and J 1 base; nucleotides not matched to a gene: 3. The CDR3 consists of 16 residues. Looked up from germline, CDR1 is SGHNT and CDR2 is YYREEE (reference sequence).

The J gene is TRBJ2-7, the V gene TRBV5-8; D perhaps matches TRBD2 (5 bases). Germline CDR1 reads SGHTS; CDR2 reads YDEGEE. V was pared by 2 bases and J by 9 bases, with 15 bases between. This CDR3 comprises 13 residues. CDR3 in amino acids: CASSFGGPAGQYF. CDR3 nucleotides: TGTGCCAGCAGCTTTGGAGGTCCCGCGGGGCAGTACTTC.

This chain links TRBV19 with TRBJ1-6; 7 nucleotides match TRBD1. CDR1 and CDR2 (germline): LNHDA, SQIVND (reference sequence). Trimming removed 6 bases from V and 6 bases from J; junction bases left unmatched: 8. This CDR3 comprises 15 residues. CDR3 region: CASSRMGTVNSPLHF. The DNA for the CDR3 is TGTGCCAGTAGCCGGATGGGGACAGTTAATTCACCCCTCCACTTT.